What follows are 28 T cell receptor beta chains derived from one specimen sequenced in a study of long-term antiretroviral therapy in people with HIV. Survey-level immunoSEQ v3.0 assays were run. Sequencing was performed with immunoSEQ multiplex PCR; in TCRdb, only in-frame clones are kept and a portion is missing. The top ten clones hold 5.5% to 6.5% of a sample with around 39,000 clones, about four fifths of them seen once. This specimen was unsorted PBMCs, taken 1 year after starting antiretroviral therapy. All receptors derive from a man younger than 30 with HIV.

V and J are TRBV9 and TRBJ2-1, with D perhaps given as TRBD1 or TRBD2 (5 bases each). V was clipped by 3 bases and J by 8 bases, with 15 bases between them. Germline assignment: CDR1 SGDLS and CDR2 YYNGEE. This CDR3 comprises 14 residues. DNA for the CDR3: TGTGCCAGCAGCGCCAGGTCGGGGCTCTATGAGCAGTTCTTC. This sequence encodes CASSARSGLYEQFF.

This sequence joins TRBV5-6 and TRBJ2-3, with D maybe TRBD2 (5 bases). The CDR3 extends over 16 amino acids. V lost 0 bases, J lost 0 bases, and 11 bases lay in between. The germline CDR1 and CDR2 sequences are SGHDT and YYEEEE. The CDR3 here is CASSLGLPTSTDTQYF. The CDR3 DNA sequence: TGTGCCAGCAGCTTGGGACTACCTACTAGCACAGATACGCAGTATTTT.

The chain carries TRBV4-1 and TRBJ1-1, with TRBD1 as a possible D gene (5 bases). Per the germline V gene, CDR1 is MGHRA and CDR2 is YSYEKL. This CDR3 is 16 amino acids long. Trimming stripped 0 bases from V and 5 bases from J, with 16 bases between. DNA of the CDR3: TGCGCCAGCAGCCAAGACGGGGTGGGCAGGGAGACTGAAGCTTTCTTT. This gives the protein CASSQDGVGRETEAFF.

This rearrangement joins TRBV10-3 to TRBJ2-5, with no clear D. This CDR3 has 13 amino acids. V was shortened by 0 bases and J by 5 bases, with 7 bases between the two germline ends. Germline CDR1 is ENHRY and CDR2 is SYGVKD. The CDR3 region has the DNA TGTGCCATCAGTGAGTCTCAGAAGGAGACCCAGTACTTC. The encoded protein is CAISESQKETQYF.

The CDR3 is CASSYSPGGAYEQYF. CDR3 DNA sequence: TGTGCCAGCAGTTACTCGCCCGGGGGTGCCTACGAGCAGTACTTC. J is TRBJ2-7 and V is TRBV6-6, with D possibly TRBD2 on 6 matching bases. This CDR3 is 15 amino acids long. CDR1 and CDR2 (germline): MNHNY, SVGAGI (reference sequence). The germline V and J ends were trimmed by 0 bases and 2 bases, with 11 bases remaining between them.

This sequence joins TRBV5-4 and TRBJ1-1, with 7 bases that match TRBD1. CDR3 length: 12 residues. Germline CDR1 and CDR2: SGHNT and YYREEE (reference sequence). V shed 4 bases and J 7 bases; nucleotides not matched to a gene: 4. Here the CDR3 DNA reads TGTGCCAGCAGCCTAACAGGGGTTGAAGCTTTCTTT. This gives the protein CASSLTGVEAFF.

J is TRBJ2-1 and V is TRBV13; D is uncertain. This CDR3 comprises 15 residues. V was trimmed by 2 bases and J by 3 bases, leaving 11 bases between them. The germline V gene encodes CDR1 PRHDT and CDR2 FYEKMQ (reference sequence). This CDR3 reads CASSLSGTIYNEQFF. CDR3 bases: TGTGCCAGCAGCTTATCAGGAACCATCTACAATGAGCAGTTCTTC.

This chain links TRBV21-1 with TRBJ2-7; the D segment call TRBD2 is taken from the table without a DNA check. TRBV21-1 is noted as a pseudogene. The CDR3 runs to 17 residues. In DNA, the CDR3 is TGTGCCAGCAGTATCGACGGACTCCCACAGAACTCCTACGAGCAGTACTTC. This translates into CASSIDGLPQNSYEQYF.

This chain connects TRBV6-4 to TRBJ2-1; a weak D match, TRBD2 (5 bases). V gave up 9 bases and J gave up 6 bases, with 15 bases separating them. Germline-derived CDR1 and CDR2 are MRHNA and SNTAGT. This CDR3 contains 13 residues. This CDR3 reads CASALDSANEQFF. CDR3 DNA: TGTGCCAGTGCACTGGATAGCGCCAATGAGCAGTTCTTC.

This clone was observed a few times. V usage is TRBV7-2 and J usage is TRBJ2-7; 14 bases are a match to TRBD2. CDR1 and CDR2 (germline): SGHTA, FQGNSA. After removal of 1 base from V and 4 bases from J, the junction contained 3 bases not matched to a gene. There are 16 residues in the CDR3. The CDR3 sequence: CASSLEGTSGRYEQYF. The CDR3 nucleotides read TGTGCCAGCAGCTTAGAGGGGACTAGCGGGAGATACGAGCAGTACTTC.

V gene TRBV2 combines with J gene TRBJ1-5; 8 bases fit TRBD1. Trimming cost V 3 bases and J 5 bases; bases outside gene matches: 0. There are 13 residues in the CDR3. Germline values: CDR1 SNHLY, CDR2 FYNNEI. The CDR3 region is CASSDRGHQPQHF. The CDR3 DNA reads TGTGCCAGCAGTGACAGGGGGCATCAGCCCCAGCATTTT.

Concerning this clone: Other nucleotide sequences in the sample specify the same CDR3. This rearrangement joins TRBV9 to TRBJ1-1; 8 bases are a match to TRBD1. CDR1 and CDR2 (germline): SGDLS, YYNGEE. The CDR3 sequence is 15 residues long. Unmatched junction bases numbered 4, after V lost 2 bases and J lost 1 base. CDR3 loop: CASSVGTGANTEAFF. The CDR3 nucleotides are TGTGCCAGCAGCGTTGGGACAGGCGCGAACACTGAAGCTTTCTTT.

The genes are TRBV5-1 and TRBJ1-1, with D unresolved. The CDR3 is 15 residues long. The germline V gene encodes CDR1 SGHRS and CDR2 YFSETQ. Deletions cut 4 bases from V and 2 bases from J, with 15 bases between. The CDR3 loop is CASSRAVAANTEAFF. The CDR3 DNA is TGCGCCAGCAGCCGGGCGGTGGCAGCAAACACTGAAGCTTTCTTT.

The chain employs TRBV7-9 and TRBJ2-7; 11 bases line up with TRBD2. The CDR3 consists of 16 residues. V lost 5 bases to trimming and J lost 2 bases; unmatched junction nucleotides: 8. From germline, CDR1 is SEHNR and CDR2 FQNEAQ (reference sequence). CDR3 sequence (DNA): TGTGCCAGCAGCACCACTAGCGGGGGTATCCCCTACGAGCAGTACTTC. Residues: CASSTTSGGIPYEQYF.

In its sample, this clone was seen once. The CDR3 DNA reads as TGTGCCAGCAGCTTTTTCCAGGTGAACACTGAAGCTTTCTTT. Protein sequence: CASSFFQVNTEAFF. The V and J genes are TRBV7-9 and TRBJ1-1; D call uncertain. V lost 3 bases and J 0 bases, leaving 8 bases between the germline ends. Germline V CDR1 and CDR2: SEHNR, FQNEAQ (reference sequence). The CDR3 runs to 14 residues.

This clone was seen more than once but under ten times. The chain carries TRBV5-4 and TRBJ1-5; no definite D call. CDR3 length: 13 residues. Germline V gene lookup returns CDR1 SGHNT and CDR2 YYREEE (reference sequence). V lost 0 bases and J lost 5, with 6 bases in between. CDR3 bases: TGTGCCAGCAGCTTGGGAAAGTATCAGCCCCAGCATTTT. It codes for CASSLGKYQPQHF. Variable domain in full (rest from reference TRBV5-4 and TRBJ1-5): ETGVTQSPTHLIKTRGQQVTLRCSSQSGHNTVSWYQQALGQGPQFIFQYYREEENGRGNFPPRFSGLQFPNYSSELNVNALELDDSALYLCASSLGKYQPQHFGDGTRLSIL.

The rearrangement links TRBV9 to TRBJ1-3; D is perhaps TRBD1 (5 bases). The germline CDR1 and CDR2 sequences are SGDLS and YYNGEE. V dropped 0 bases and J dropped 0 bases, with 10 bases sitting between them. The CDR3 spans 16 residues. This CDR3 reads CASSVGEGSSGNTIYF. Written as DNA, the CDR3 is TGTGCCAGCAGCGTAGGGGAGGGGAGCTCTGGAAACACCATATATTTT.

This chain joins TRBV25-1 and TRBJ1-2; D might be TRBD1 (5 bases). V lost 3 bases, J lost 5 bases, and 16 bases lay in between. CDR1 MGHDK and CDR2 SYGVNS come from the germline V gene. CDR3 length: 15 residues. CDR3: CASSDGGLGTYGYTF. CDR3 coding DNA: TGTGCCAGCAGTGACGGGGGTTTGGGGACTTATGGCTACACCTTC.

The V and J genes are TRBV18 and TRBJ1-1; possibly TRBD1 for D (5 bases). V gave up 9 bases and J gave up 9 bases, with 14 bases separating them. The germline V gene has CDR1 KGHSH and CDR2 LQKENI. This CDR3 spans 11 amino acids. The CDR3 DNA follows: TGTGCCAGTATACAGGAGAATAAAGCTTTCTTT. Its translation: CASIQENKAFF.

The CDR3 DNA reads as TGTGCCAGTAGGAAGGGACCGGGGTATCAGCCCCAGCATTTT. Translated: CASRKGPGYQPQHF. The rearrangement links TRBV19 to TRBJ1-5, with D perhaps matching TRBD1 (5 bases). Germline V lookup: CDR1 LNHDA, CDR2 SQIVND (reference sequence). Trimming took 6 bases from V and 5 from J, leaving 14 bases between them. The CDR3 covers 14 residues.

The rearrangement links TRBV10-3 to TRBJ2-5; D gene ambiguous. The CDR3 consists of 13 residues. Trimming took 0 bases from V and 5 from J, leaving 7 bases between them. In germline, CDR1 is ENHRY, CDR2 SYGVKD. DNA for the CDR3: TGTGCCATCAGTGAGTCGATGGTGGAGACCCAGTACTTC. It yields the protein CAISESMVETQYF.

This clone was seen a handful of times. The chain's CDR3 is CASSVTGVRSYEQYF. CDR3 in DNA: TGTGCCAGCAGCGTAACAGGGGTGCGCTCCTACGAGCAGTACTTC. This chain joins TRBV7-9 and TRBJ2-7; 7 positions match TRBD1. The junction had 7 bases not matched to a gene; V was cut back by 5 bases and J by 0 bases. The CDR3 has 15 amino acids. CDR1 is SEHNR and CDR2 is FQNEAQ in the germline V gene (reference sequence).

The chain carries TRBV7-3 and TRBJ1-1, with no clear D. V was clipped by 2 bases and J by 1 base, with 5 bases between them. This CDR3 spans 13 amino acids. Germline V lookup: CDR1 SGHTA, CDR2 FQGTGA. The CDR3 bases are TGTGCCAGCAGCTTAGGCGCGAACACTGAAGCTTTCTTT. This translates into CASSLGANTEAFF.

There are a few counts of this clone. CDR3 DNA sequence: TGTGCCAGCAGGCCTAGCGGCTCCTACAATGAGCAGTTCTTC. Translated, it gives CASRPSGSYNEQFF. The rearrangement links TRBV7-8 to TRBJ2-1; TRBD2 agrees at 7 bases. This CDR3 is built from 14 residues. Trimming removed 6 bases from V and 0 bases from J; junction bases left unmatched: 2. Germline assignment: CDR1 SGHVS and CDR2 FQNEAQ.

The CDR3 DNA reads TGTGCCAGCAGCTCACGTCCGATGAACTATGGCTACACCTTC. The encoded protein is CASSSRPMNYGYTF. This rearrangement joins TRBV5-8 to TRBJ1-2, with D unclear. The V end lost 3 bases, the J end lost 2 bases, and 11 bases lay between the germline ends. The germline V gene has CDR1 SGHTS and CDR2 YDEGEE. CDR3 size: 14 residues. Variable domain in full (rest from reference TRBV5-8 and TRBJ1-2): EAGVTQSPTHLIKTRGQQATLRCSPISGHTSVYWYQQALGLGLQFLLWYDEGEERNRGNFPPRFSGRQFPNYSSELNVNALELEDSALYLCASSSRPMNYGYTFGSGTRLTVV.

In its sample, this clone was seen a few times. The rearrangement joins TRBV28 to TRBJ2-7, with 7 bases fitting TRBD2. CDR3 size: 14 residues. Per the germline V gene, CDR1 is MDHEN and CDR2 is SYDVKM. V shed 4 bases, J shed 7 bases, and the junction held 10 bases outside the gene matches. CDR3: CASSSFEREGEQYF. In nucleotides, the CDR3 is TGTGCCAGCAGTTCATTCGAGAGGGAGGGAGAGCAGTACTTC.

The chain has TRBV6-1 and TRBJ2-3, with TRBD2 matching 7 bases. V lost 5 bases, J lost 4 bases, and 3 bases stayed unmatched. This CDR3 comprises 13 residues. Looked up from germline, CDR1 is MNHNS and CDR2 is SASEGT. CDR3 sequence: CASSNLAADTQYF. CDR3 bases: TGTGCCAGCAGTAATCTAGCGGCAGATACGCAGTATTTT.

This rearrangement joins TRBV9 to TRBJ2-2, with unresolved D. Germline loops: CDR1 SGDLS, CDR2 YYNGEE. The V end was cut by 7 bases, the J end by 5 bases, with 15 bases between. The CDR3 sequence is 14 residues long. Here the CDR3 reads CASAPQMVTGELFF. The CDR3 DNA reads TGTGCCAGCGCTCCCCAAATGGTGACCGGGGAGCTGTTTTTT.